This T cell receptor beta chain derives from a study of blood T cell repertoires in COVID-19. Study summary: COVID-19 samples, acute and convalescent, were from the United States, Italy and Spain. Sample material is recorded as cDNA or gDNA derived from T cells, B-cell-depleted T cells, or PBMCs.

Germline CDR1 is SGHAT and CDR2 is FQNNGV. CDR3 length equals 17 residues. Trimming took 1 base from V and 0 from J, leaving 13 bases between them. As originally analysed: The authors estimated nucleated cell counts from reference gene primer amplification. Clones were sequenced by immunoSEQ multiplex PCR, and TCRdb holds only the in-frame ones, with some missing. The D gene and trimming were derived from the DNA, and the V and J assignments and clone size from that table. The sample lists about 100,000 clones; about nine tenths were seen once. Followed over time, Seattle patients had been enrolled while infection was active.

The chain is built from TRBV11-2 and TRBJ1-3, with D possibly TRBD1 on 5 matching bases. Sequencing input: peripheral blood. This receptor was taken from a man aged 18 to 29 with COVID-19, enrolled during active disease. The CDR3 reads CASSLAFDSGSGNTIYF. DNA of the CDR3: TGTGCCAGCAGCTTAGCCTTTGACAGTGGCTCTGGAAACACCATATATTTT.